This T cell receptor (beta chain) emerged from a study of blood T cell repertoires in COVID-19. Recovered Cohort 3 donors showed two negative PCRs, clearance, or symptom resolution. The CDR3 loop spans 15 amino acids. CDR1 is SEHNR and CDR2 is FQNEAQ in the germline V gene (reference sequence). With 8 bases clipped from V and 2 bases from J, the junction kept 6 bases outside the gene matches. Original processing methods: Cell counts per sample came from amplifying reference gene primers. Libraries were prepared by immunoSEQ multiplex PCR; TCRdb keeps only in-frame clonotypes and omits some of them. Clonal size and the V and J genes are those of that table, whereas D and trimming came from the DNA. The sample yields around 230,000 clones, roughly 77% seen once.

This clonotype was obtained from a man aged 40-50 years who had recovered from COVID-19. What was sequenced was PBMCs or T cells enriched from blood (not recorded which). The gene calls are TRBV7-9 and TRBJ2-1; the match to TRBD2 covers 10 bases. The DNA for the CDR3 is TGTGCCAGCCGCCGACTAGCGGGCCCCTACAATGAGCAGTTCTTC. This gives the protein CASRRLAGPYNEQFF.